This TCR beta chain was obtained from a study of preoperative IRX-2 immunotherapy in early breast cancer (dated by TCRdb to between 2018 and 2021). On this clone: Its antigen specificity is not known. No clone much larger than this one lies a single base away; base qualities are absent.

The label giving this sample's treatment or condition can be read as: preoperative locoregional IRX-2 cytokine immunotherapy. The samples were obtained from a phase Ib study that tested preoperative, locoregional IRX-2 cytokine immunotherapy designed to prime immune responses. The donors were early-stage breast cancer patients who were given IRX-2 prior to surgery. V ends up 2 bases short and J 3 bases short, with an unmatched junction base count of 8. The germline V gene specifies MNHGY as CDR1 and SAAAGT as CDR2. The CDR3, from cysteine to phenylalanine, totals 17 residues. Left in the record is the CDR3 DNA by itself, 51 bases read in frame from the first base. Library prep was done by the immunoSEQ multiplex PCR assay. Imported from immuneACCESS, the table was reduced by TCRdb to in-frame sequences with V and J called. These copies leave out some clones; in studies compared against another copy, an unresolved V gene accounts for under half, and the cause of the remainder is not known. This sample gives about 33,000 clones in total; under 90% of them show up just once. The top ten constitute roughly 1.6% of the sample.

The sequenced sample was tumor tissue, obtained after IRX-2 immunotherapy. This sequence originates from a human donor with breast cancer. The receptor chain draws on TRBV6-8 and TRBJ1-1, and TRBD1 aligns with 11 junction nucleotides. The DNA sequence is given as TGTGCCAGCAGTTACGGTGGGACAGGGGGATTGCACACTGAAGCTTTCTTT. Translated, it gives CASSYGGTGGLHTEAFF.